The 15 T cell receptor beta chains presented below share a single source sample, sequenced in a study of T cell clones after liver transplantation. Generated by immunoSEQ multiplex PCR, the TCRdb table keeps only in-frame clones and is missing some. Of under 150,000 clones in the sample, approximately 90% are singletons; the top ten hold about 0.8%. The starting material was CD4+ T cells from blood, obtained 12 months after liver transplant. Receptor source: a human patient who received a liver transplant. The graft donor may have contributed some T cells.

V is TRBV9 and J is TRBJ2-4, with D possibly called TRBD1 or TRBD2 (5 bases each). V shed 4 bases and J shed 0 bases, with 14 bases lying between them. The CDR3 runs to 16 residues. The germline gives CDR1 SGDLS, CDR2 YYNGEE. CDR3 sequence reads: CASSSSGTRAKNIQYF. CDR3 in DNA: TGTGCCAGCAGCTCTAGTGGGACGAGAGCCAAAAACATTCAGTACTTC.

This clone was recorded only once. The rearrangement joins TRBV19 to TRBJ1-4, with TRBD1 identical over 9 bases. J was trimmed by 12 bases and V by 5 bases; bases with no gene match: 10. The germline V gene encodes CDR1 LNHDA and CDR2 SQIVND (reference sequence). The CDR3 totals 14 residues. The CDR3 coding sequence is TGTGCCAGTAGTCGCCGGGACAGGGTCCCACAACTGTTTTTT. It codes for CASSRRDRVPQLFF.

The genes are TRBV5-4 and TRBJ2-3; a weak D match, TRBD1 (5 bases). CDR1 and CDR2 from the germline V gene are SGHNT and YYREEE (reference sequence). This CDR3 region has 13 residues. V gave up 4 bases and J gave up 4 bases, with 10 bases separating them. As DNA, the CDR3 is TGTGCCAGCAGCCCTGACAGATCAGATACGCAGTATTTT. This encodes CASSPDRSDTQYF.

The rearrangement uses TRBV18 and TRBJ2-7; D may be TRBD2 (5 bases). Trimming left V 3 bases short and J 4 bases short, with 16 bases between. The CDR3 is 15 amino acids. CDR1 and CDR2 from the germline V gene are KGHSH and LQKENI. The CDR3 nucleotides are TGTGCCAGCTCACCTCCGGGGAAGCGGCCTTACGAGCAGTACTTC. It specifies CASSPPGKRPYEQYF. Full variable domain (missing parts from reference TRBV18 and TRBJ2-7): NAGVMQNPRHLVRRRGQEARLRCSPMKGHSHVYWYRQLPEEGLKFMVYLQKENIIDESGMPKERFSAEFPKEGPSILRIQQVVRGDSAAYFCASSPPGKRPYEQYFGPGTRLTVT.

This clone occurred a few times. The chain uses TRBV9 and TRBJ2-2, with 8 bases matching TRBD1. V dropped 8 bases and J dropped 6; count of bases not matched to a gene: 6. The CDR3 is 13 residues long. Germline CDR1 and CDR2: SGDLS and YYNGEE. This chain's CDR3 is CASKEDRAGELFF. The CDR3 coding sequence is TGTGCCAGTAAGGAGGACAGGGCCGGGGAGCTGTTTTTT.

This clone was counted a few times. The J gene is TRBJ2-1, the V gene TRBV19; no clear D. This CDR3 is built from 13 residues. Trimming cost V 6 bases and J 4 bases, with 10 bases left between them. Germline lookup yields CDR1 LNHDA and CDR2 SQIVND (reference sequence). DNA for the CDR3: TGTGCCAGTAGCCTCACTGGATACAATGAGCAGTTCTTC. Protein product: CASSLTGYNEQFF.

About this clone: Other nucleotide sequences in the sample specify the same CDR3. The CDR3 loop reads CASSYGRNQPQHF. CDR3 nucleotide sequence: TGTGCCAGCAGTTACGGACGCAATCAGCCCCAGCATTTT. V and J are TRBV6-5 and TRBJ1-5; D is unclear. The CDR3 sequence is 13 residues long. V was trimmed by 2 bases and J by 2 bases, leaving 4 bases between them. Germline V gene lookup returns CDR1 MNHEY and CDR2 SVGAGI.

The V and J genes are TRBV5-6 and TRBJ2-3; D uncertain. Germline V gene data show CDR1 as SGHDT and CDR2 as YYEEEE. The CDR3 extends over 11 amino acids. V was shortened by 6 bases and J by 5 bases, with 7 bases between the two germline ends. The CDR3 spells CASTSGDTQYF. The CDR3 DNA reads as TGTGCCAGCACCTCGGGAGATACGCAGTATTTT.

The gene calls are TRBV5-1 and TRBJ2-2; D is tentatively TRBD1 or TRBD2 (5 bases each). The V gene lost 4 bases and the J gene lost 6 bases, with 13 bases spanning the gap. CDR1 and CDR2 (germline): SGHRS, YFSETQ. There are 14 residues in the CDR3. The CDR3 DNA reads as TGCGCCAGCAGCACGGGGCCGAGGGCCGGGGAGCTGTTTTTT. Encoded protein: CASSTGPRAGELFF.

The CDR3 coding sequence is TGTGCCAGCTCACCAAGGACAGGGCCCCAAGAGACCCAGTACTTC. This translates into CASSPRTGPQETQYF. V gene TRBV18 combines with J gene TRBJ2-5; TRBD1 matches 8 bases. CDR1 KGHSH and CDR2 LQKENI come from the germline V gene. This CDR3 comprises 15 residues. J lost 1 base, V lost 2 bases, and 3 bases had no gene match.

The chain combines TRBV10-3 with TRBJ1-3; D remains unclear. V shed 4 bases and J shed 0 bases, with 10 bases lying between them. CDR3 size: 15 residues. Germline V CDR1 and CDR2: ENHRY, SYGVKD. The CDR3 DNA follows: TGTGCCATCAGTGTGTCGGAGAGCTCTGGAAACACCATATATTTT. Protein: CAISVSESSGNTIYF.

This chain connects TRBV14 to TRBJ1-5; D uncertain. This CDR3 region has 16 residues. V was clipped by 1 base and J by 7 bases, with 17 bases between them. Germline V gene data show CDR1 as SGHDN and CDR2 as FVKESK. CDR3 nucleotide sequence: TGTGCCAGCAGCCAAGCATGGCCCCCACAGAAACAGCCCCAGCATTTT. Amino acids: CASSQAWPPQKQPQHF.

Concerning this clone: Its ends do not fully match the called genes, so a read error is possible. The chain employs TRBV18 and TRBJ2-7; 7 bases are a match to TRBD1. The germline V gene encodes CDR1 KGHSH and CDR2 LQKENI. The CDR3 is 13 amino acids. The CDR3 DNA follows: TGTGCCAGCTCACCGGATCAAACAGGGGAGCGGCACTTC. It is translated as CASSPDQTGERHF.

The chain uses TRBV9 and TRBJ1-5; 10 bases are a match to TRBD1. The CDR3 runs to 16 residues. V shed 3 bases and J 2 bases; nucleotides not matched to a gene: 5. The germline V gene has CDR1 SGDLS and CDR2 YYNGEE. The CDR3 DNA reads TGTGCCAGCAGCGGCCCCGGGACAGGGGGCAATCAGCCCCAGCATTTT. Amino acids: CASSGPGTGGNQPQHF.

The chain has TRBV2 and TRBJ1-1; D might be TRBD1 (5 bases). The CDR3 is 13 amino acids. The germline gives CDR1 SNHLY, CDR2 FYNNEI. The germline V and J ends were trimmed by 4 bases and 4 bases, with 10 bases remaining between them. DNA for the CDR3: TGTGCCAGCAGTGGGGGGGTATTCACTGAAGCTTTCTTT. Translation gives CASSGGVFTEAFF.